This note documents a single TCR beta chain sequence. The sample is drawn from a study of Graves' ophthalmopathy and Graves' hyperthyroidism. Amplified material comprised TCR beta CDR3 regions derived from RNA transcripts. HTBI primers primed a first-round RT-PCR, and a second-round multiplex PCR followed. One entry per CDR3 protein results from TCRdb running MiXCR on the multiplex PCR reads. The repertoire consists of about 1.2 million distinct CDR3 sequences, with about 35% occurring once and the leading ten covering around 10%. This receptor was taken from an adult man with Graves' hyperthyroidism. The sequenced sample was peripheral blood or thyroid tissue (not recorded which).

CDR3 sequence (DNA): TGTGCCTGGAGTAGACAGGGTGGGTACGAGCAGTACTTC. Translating gives CAWSRQGGYEQYF. The V call is TRBV7-9, the J call TRBJ2-7, with 7 bases aligning to TRBD1. The germline V gene has CDR1 SEHNR and CDR2 FQNEAQ (reference sequence). CDR3 length: 13 amino acids. V gave up 11 bases and J gave up 4 bases; unmatched junction bases: 11.